The clone carrying this T cell receptor (beta chain) came up a few times. The antigen is undetermined. These data originate in a study of T cell responses to AZD1222 COVID-19 vaccine. TCRdb keeps only in-frame clones here, not all; method: immunoSEQ multiplex PCR. The sample has more than 90,000 clones; about 88% are singletons. Study-wide findings and caveats: Vaccine-associated CD4 TCRs ranged over spike, dominating at 160-218 and 743-854.

The sequenced sample was peripheral blood, obtained 28 days after the second AZD1222 dose. The sequence came from an adult who received the AZD1222 COVID-19 vaccine.

Written as DNA, the CDR3 is TGTGCCAGCAGCTTGGACAGCTATGGCTACACCTTC. Translating it yields CASSLDSYGYTF. The rearrangement joins TRBV5-6 to TRBJ1-2; D is ambiguous. This CDR3 contains 12 residues. Germline V gene data show CDR1 as SGHDT and CDR2 as YYEEEE. V was cut by 0 bases and J by 4 bases, with 4 bases left in between.